This record looks at one T cell receptor (beta chain) sequence and its context. The data are from a study of shared clonotypes between healthy human individuals. TCRdb's table, derived via immunoSEQ multiplex PCR, lists solely in-frame clones and lacks some. The sample lists 1,400,000 or so clones, around 98.5% occurring once. CDR1 and CDR2 (germline): SGDLS, YYNGEE. The ends were cut back, 1 base at V and 0 bases at J, with 11 bases in the middle. The CDR3 covers 16 residues. This TCR came from a man aged 25 to 40 in good health. Sample: naive CD4+ T cells sorted from blood. Subset: CD45RA+ positively selected. The chain recombines TRBV9 with TRBJ2-1; D unresolved. CDR3 DNA: TGTGCCAGCAGCGTAAGTCCTACTTCCTCCTACAATGAGCAGTTCTTC. Protein sequence: CASSVSPTSSYNEQFF.